This T cell receptor (beta chain) emerged from a study of shared T cell receptors in the human thymus listed by TCRdb under 2021. The study in broad terms: The study examined how self-reactive, shared T-cell receptor alpha chains are generated in the human thymus.

From a lookup of the germline V gene, CDR1 and CDR2 are MDHEN and SYDVKM. Counted from cysteine to phenylalanine, this CDR3 has 17 amino acids. The DNA shown is the 51-base CDR3, in frame from base 1. Trimming takes 2 bases off V and 6 bases off J; junction bases not matched to a gene: 13. Remarks on this clone: Its antigen is still unknown. Base qualities are not recorded, but no much larger clone differs from it by a single base.

Libraries were constructed by the immunoSEQ multiplex PCR assay. This is the immuneACCESS table as TCRdb keeps it, with only in-frame sequences that have V and J called. A part of the clones is gone; compared with another copy, unresolved V genes explain less than half, and the rest is unexplained. This sample comprises about 500,000 clones, about four fifths of them detected only once. Clones ranked in the top ten supply about 0.014% of the sample. These records were also assigned to another study, of human thymus T cells. The second study also describes: Immunologically healthy infants undergoing open corrective cardiac surgery for congenital heart defects in Finland were used as donors. Thymus tissue was obtained as surgical resects removed during corrective cardiac surgery. V and J gene segment usage appeared biased in both thymic and peripheral blood repertoires. The related research reported highly overlapping thymic TCR repertoires among unrelated individuals. The study characterized TCR alpha and beta repertoires from under 10 infant thymus samples and a few related peripheral blood samples. Donor ages ranging from about 7 to 250 days were recorded, and six or seven male and a couple of female infants were included in the cohort. Thymocytes were released mechanically from tissue and stored at -70 °C as pellets of 10-30 million cells. A QIAsymphony instrument was used to extract genomic DNA from frozen cell pellets. Using the immunoSEQ multiplex PCR assay, the TCRB and TCRAD loci were amplified from a standardized quantity of quality-controlled genomic DNA. The amplicons spanned the V(D)J region and were long enough to cover the CDR3 and allow V and J genes to be identified. The commercial immunoSEQ service was used to sequence amplicons on an Illumina platform. Corrections for primer bias and sequencing errors followed previously described methods, while TCRAD and TCRB definitions were based on the IMGT database. Repertoires were analysed with immunoSEQ Analyzer 3.0 and VDJTools, covering basic statistics, V/J segment usage, diversity estimates, rarefaction and pairwise overlap. Diversity was estimated with Chao1, ChaoE, Efron-Thisted, Shannon and inverse Simpson indices, and also on datasets down-sampled to the smallest sample. Repertoire overlap was assessed by strict matching of CDR3 nucleotide sequence, V gene and J gene, and clustering was done by Jaccard-based multidimensional scaling. On average, thymus samples yielded 800,000 or so unique TCRB clonotypes, whereas blood samples yielded 70,000 to 100,000.

The chain uses TRBV28 and TRBJ2-1, and 7 junctional nucleotides match TRBD1. The sequencing input was thymocytes. The sequence was collected from a boy younger than two with a congenital heart defect. Donor details come from another sample of the same person, matched by shared clones. The DNA sequence follows: TGTGCCAGCAGTTTACTGATTTTCGGGACAGAATGCAATGAGCAGTTCTTC. It is translated as CASSLLIFGTECNEQFF.